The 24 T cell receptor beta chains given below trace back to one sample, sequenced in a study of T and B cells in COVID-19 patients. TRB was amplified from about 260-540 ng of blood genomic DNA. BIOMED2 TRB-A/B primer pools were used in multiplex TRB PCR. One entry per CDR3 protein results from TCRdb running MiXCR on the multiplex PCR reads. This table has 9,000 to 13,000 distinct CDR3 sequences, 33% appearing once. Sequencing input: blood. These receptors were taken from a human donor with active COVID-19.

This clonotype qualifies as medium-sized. The chain's CDR3 is CSVRLAGLSYNEQFF. CDR3 coding DNA: TGCAGCGTTAGACTAGCGGGGTTATCCTACAATGAGCAGTTCTTC. The chain joins TRBV29-1 to TRBJ2-1; 11 positions agree with TRBD2. Germline values: CDR1 SQVTM, CDR2 ANQGSEA. The CDR3 contains 15 residues. With V trimmed by 5 bases and J by 1 base, 4 bases remained unmatched.

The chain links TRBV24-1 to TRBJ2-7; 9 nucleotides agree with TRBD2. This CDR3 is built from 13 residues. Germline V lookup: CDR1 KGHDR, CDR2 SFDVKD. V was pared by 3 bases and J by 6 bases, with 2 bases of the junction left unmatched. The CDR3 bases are TGTGCCACCAGTGATGGGACTAGCATCGAGCAGTACTTC. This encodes CATSDGTSIEQYF.

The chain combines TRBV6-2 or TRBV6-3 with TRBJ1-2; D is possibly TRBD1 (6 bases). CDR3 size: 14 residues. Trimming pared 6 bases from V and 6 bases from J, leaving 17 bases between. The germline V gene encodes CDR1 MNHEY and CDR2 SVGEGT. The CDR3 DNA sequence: TGTGCCAGCAGGACGCCCCGGACAGCCGATGGCTACACCTTC. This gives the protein CASRTPRTADGYTF.

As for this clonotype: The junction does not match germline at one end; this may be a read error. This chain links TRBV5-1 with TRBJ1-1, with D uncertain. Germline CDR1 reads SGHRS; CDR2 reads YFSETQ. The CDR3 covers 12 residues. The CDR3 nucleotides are TGCGCCAGCAGCTCCGAAAGAGCAGCGTACACGTTT. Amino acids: CASSSERAAYTF. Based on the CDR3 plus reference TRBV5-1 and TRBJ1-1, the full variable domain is KAGVTQTPRYLIKTRGQQVTLSCSPISGHRSVSWYQQTPGQGLQFLFEYFSETQRNKGNFPGRFSGRQFSNSRSEMNVSTLELGDSALYLCASSSERAAYTFGQGTRLTVV.

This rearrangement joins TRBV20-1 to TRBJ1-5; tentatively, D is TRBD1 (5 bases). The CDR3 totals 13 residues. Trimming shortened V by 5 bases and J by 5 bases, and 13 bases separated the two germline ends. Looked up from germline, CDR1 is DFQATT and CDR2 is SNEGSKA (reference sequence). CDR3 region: CSAGGKGYQPQHF. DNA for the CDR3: TGCAGTGCTGGGGGAAAGGGGTATCAGCCCCAGCATTTT.

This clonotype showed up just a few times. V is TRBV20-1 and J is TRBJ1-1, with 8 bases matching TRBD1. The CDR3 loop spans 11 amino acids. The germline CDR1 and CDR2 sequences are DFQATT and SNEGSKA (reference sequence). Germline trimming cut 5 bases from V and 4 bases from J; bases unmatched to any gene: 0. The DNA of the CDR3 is TGCAGTGCTGGACAGGGCACTGAAGCTTTCTTT. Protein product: CSAGQGTEAFF.

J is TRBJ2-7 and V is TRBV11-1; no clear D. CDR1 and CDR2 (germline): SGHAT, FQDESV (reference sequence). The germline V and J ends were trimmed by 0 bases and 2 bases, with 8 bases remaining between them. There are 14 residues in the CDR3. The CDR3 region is CASSLAVSPYEQYF. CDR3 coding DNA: TGTGCCAGCAGCTTAGCAGTCAGCCCCTACGAGCAGTACTTC.

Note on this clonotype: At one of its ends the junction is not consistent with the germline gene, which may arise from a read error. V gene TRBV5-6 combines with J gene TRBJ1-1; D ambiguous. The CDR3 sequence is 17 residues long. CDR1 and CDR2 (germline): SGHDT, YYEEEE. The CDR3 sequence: CASSQDAPSFLNTEAFF. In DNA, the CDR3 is TGCGCCAGCAGCCAAGATGCTCCGAGTTTCCTGAACACTGAAGCTTTCTTT.

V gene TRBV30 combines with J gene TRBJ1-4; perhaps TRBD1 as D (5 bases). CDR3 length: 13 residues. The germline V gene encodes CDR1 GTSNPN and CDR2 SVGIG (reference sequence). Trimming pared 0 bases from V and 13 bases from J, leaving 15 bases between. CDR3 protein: CAWSVGGFVGLFF. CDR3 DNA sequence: TGTGCCTGGAGTGTTGGGGGATTTGTGGGACTGTTTTTT. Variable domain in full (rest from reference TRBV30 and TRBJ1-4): SQTIHQWPATLVQPVGSPLSLECTVEGTSNPNLYWYRQAAGRGLQLLFYSVGIGQISSEVPQNLSASRPQDRQFILSSKKLLLSDSGFYLCAWSVGGFVGLFFGSGTQLSVL.

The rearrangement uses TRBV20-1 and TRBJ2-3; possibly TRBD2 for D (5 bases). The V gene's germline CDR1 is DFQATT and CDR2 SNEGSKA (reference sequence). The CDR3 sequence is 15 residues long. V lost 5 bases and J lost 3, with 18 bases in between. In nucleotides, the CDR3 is TGCAGTGCTCGCCAGGCCCGGACTGAAACAGATACGCAGTATTTT. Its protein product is CSARQARTETDTQYF.

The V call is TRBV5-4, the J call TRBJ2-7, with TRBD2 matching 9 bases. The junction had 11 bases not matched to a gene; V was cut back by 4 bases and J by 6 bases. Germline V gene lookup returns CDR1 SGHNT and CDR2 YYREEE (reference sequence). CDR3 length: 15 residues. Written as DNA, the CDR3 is TGTGCCAGCAGCGACGGGACTAGCAGCAGGAGCGAGCAGTACTTC. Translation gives CASSDGTSSRSEQYF.

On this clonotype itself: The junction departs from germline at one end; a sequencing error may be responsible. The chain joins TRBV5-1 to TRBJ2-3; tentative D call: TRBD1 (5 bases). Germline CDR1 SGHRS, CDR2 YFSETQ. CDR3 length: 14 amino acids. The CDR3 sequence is CASSQDSHTDTQYF. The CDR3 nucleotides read TGTGCCAGCAGCCAAGACAGCCACACAGATACGCAGTATTTT.

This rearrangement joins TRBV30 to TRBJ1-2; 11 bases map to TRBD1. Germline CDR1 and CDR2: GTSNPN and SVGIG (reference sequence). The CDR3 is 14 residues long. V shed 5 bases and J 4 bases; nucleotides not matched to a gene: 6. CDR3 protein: CAWRSDRGLYGYTF. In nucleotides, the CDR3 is TGTGCCTGGCGTTCGGACAGGGGGCTCTATGGCTACACCTTC.

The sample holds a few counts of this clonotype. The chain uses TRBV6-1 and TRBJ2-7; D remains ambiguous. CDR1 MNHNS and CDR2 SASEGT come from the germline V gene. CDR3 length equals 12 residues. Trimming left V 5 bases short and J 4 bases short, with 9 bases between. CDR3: CASSYSSYEQYF. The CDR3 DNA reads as TGTGCCAGCAGTTACTCAAGTTACGAGCAGTACTTC.

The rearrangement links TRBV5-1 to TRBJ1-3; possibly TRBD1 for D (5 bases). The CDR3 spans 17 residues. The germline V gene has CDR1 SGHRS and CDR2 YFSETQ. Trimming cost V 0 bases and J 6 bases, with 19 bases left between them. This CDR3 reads CASSLGLRGQVANTIYF. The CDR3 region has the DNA TGCGCCAGCAGCTTGGGTCTTCGGGGCCAAGTTGCAAACACCATATATTTT. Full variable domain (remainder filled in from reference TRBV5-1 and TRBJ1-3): KAGVTQTPRYLIKTRGQQVTLSCSPISGHRSVSWYQQTPGQGLQFLFEYFSETQRNKGNFPGRFSGRQFSNSRSEMNVSTLELGDSALYLCASSLGLRGQVANTIYFGEGSWLTVV.

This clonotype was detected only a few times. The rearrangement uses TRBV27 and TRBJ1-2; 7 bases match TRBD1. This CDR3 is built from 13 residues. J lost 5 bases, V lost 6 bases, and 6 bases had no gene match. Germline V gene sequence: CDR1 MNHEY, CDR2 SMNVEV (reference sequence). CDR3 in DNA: TGTGCCAGCAGGCCGGGACAGTCATATGGCTACACCTTC. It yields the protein CASRPGQSYGYTF.

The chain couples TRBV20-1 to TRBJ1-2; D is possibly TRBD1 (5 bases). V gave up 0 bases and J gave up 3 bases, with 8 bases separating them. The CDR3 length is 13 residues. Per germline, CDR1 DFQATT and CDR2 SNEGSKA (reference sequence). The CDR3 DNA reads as TGCAGTGCTAGAGAATGGGACGACTATGGCTACACCTTC. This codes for CSAREWDDYGYTF.

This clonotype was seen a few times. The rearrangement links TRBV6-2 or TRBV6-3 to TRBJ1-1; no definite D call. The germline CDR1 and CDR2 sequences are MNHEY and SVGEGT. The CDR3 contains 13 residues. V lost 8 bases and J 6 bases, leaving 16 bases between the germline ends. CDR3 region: CASWAGPRSEAFF. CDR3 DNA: TGTGCCAGCTGGGCAGGCCCTAGGTCTGAAGCTTTCTTT.

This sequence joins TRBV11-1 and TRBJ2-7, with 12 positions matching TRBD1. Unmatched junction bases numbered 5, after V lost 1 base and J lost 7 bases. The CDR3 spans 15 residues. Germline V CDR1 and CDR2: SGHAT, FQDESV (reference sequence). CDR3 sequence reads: CASSLVGQGAGEQYF. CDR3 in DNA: TGTGCCAGCAGCTTAGTGGGACAGGGGGCAGGTGAGCAGTACTTC. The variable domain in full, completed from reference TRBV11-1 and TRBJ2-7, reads EAEVAQSPRYKITEKSQAVAFWCDPISGHATLYWYRQILGQGPELLVQFQDESVVDDSQLPKDRFSAERLKGVDSTLKIQPAELGDSAMYLCASSLVGQGAGEQYFGPGTRLTVT.

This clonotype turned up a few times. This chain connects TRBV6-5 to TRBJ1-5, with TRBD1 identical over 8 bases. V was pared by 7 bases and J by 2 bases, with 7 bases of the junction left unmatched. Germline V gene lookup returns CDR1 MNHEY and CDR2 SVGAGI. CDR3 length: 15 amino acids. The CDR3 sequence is CASKETGVGNQPQHF. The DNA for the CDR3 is TGTGCCAGCAAAGAGACAGGGGTGGGCAATCAGCCCCAGCATTTT.

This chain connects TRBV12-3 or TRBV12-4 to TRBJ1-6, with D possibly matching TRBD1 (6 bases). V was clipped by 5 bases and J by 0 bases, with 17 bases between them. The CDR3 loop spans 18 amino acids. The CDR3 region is CASSRIGGGSSYNSPLHF. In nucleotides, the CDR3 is TGTGCCAGCAGTCGAATCGGGGGCGGCAGCTCCTATAATTCACCCCTCCACTTT.

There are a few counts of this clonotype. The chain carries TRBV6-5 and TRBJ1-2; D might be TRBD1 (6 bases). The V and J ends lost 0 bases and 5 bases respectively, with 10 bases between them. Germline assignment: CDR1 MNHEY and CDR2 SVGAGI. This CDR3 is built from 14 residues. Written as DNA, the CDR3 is TGTGCCAGCAGTTACTCGGACAGCCAGTATGGCTACACCTTC. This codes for CASSYSDSQYGYTF.

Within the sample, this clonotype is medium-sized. CDR3 loop: CSVHPGGDHNEQFF. In DNA, the CDR3 is TGCAGCGTCCATCCAGGGGGCGATCACAATGAGCAGTTCTTC. The V call is TRBV29-1, the J call TRBJ2-1; TRBD1 matches at 8 bases. This CDR3 comprises 14 residues. Trimming took 6 bases from V and 5 from J; bases not matched to a gene: 9. The germline gives CDR1 SQVTM, CDR2 ANQGSEA.

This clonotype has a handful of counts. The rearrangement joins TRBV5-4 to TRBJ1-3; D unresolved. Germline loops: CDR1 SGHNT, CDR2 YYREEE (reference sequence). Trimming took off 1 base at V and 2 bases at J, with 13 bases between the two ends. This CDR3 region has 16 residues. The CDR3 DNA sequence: TGTGCCAGCAGCTTGCCGGGAACTAGAGCTGGAAACACCATATATTTT. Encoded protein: CASSLPGTRAGNTIYF.